Each of the 23 T cell receptor beta chains below was sequenced from the same sample in a study of blood T cells in healthy people across ages. The authors ran a second PCR of about 6 to 11 cycles using a sample-barcoded 5' primer and a J-beta primer mix. TCRdb ran MiXCR on the 5' RACE reads and lists one entry per CDR3 protein. The sample lists over a million distinct CDR3 sequences; approximately 42% were seen once. Sequencing was done on a sample of blood. These TCRs come from a woman aged 18-30 years in good health.

The chain uses TRBV10-3 and TRBJ2-7; tentative D call: TRBD2 (6 bases). The CDR3 runs 14 residues. The germline CDR1 and CDR2 sequences are ENHRY and SYGVKD. Trimming shortened V by 3 bases and J by 1 base, and 10 bases separated the two germline ends. CDR3 nucleotide sequence: TGTGCCATCAGTGATTCCGGGGGATCCTACGAGCAGTACTTC. This gives the protein CAISDSGGSYEQYF.

The chain combines TRBV7-2 with TRBJ2-1; TRBD1 is a possible D gene (6 bases). The germline V gene has CDR1 SGHTA and CDR2 FQGNSA. The CDR3 is 15 residues long. V dropped 1 base and J dropped 10 bases, with 17 bases sitting between them. The CDR3 nucleotides read TGTGCCAGCAGCTTAGAAAACAGGGTGATCTACGAGCAGTTCTTC. Residues: CASSLENRVIYEQFF. The full variable domain, in which reference TRBV7-2 and TRBJ2-1 provide the parts outside the CDR3, is GAGVSQSPSNKVTEKGKDVELRCDPISGHTALYWYRQSLGQGLEFLIYFQGNSAPDKSGLPSDRFSAERTGGSVSTLTIQRTQQEDSAVYLCASSLENRVIYEQFFGPGTRLTVL.

On this clonotype: At one boundary the junction diverges from the germline segment, which might be a read error. The genes are TRBV6-5 and TRBJ1-5; 7 positions agree with TRBD1. Germline values: CDR1 MNHEY, CDR2 SVGAGI. This CDR3 contains 13 residues. CDR3 sequence: CTSATGGNQPQHF. The CDR3 DNA sequence: TGTACCAGCGCCACAGGGGGCAATCAGCCCCAGCATTTT.

CDR3 sequence reads: CASNLGGTYEQYF. CDR3 DNA: TGCGCCAGCAACCTTGGAGGGACCTACGAGCAGTACTTC. The chain is built from TRBV5-1 and TRBJ2-7, with D possibly matching TRBD2 (6 bases). V was pared by 6 bases and J by 2 bases, with 12 bases between. Germline V gene sequence: CDR1 SGHRS, CDR2 YFSETQ. This CDR3 is built from 13 residues.

This clonotype was counted only a few times. The CDR3 bases are TGTGCCATCAGTCGACAGGGATCGGACTATGGCTACACCTTC. It translates to CAISRQGSDYGYTF. The chain has TRBV10-3 and TRBJ1-2; 7 bases are a match to TRBD1. J gave up 3 bases and V 5 bases, and 6 bases lay outside the gene matches. Germline values: CDR1 ENHRY, CDR2 SYGVKD. This CDR3 has 14 residues.

The V and J genes are TRBV5-1 and TRBJ1-2, with 10 bases matching TRBD1. V shed 4 bases and J 10 bases; nucleotides not matched to a gene: 7. The length of the CDR3 is 13 residues. Germline V gives CDR1 SGHRS, CDR2 YFSETQ. The DNA of the CDR3 is TGCGCCAGCAGCGGAACCGGGACAGGGGACTACACCTTC. It is translated as CASSGTGTGDYTF.

This clonotype was counted only a few times. In DNA, the CDR3 is TGCAGCGTTGATCGGTTAGCGGGGACCACCGGGGAGCTGTTTTTT. Translating it yields CSVDRLAGTTGELFF. The chain links TRBV29-1 to TRBJ2-2; the match to TRBD2 covers 8 bases. CDR3 length equals 15 residues. Unmatched junction bases numbered 7, after V lost 3 bases and J lost 4 bases. Germline values: CDR1 SQVTM, CDR2 ANQGSEA.

A remark on this clonotype: This may be a read error, as it is one base from a much larger clone. The chain couples TRBV12-3 or TRBV12-4 to TRBJ2-1, with D tentatively TRBD2 (7 bases). V gave up 6 bases and J gave up 13 bases, with 22 bases separating them. CDR3 length equals 14 residues. The CDR3: CASRATTGRETQFF. CDR3 nucleotide sequence: TGTGCCAGCAGGGCTACTACAGGGCGGGAGACCCAGTTCTTC.

The V and J genes are TRBV4-1 and TRBJ2-5; D possibly uses TRBD1 or TRBD2 (5 bases each). The CDR3 totals 15 residues. V was cut by 3 bases and J by 5 bases, with 16 bases left in between. The germline V gene has CDR1 MGHRA and CDR2 YSYEKL. The CDR3 region is CASSHLTGEGETQYF. The CDR3 DNA reads TGCGCCAGCAGCCATCTGACGGGTGAGGGGGAGACCCAGTACTTC.

This clonotype was recorded at least ten times. The CDR3 bases are TGTGCCAGCAGCTTGGGGACAGGGGGGAAGCTAGGCTCCTACAATGAGCAGTTCTTC. Its protein product is CASSLGTGGKLGSYNEQFF. The chain recombines TRBV7-9 with TRBJ2-1; 11 positions agree with TRBD1. V shed 3 bases, J shed 0 bases, and the junction held 10 bases outside the gene matches. The CDR3 contains 19 residues. Germline V gives CDR1 SEHNR, CDR2 FQNEAQ (reference sequence).

This clonotype has just a few counts. This chain connects TRBV4-1 to TRBJ1-1, with 8 bases lining up with TRBD1. Germline-derived CDR1 and CDR2 are MGHRA and YSYEKL. This CDR3 comprises 16 residues. The junction had 5 bases not matched to a gene; V was cut back by 2 bases and J by 0 bases. CDR3 nucleotides: TGCGCCAGCAGCCAAAGCCCAGGGGGCTTGAACACTGAAGCTTTCTTT. Protein sequence: CASSQSPGGLNTEAFF.

As for this clonotype: This may be a read error: a much more frequent sequence differs by one nucleotide. This chain connects TRBV20-1 to TRBJ2-7; D is uncertain. V was shortened by 3 bases and J by 2 bases, with 8 bases between the two germline ends. Germline assignment: CDR1 DFQATT and CDR2 SNEGSKA (reference sequence). The CDR3 is 12 amino acids. The CDR3 region is CSASTTAYEQYF. CDR3 DNA: TGCAGTGCTAGCACTACTGCCTACGAGCAGTACTTC.

The chain has TRBV6-5 and TRBJ1-1; 7 bases line up with TRBD1. Germline CDR1 and CDR2: MNHEY and SVGAGI. With V trimmed by 5 bases and J by 1 base, 10 bases remained unmatched. This CDR3 spans 16 amino acids. DNA for the CDR3: TGTGCCAGCAGTGATGGTCCCGGGACAGCGAACACTGAAGCTTTCTTT. Amino acids: CASSDGPGTANTEAFF.

This clonotype was seen a few times. J is TRBJ2-7 and V is TRBV20-1; D is undetermined. The CDR3 has 13 residues. V lost 5 bases and J lost 1, with 12 bases in between. Germline-derived CDR1 and CDR2 are DFQATT and SNEGSKA (reference sequence). The CDR3 nucleotides read TGCAGTGCTGAAGCTACTACATCCTACGAGCAGTACTTC. This translates into CSAEATTSYEQYF.

This clonotype was seen only a few times. The chain employs TRBV12-3 or TRBV12-4 and TRBJ2-1; unclear D gene. The CDR3 consists of 11 residues. The ends were cut back, 4 bases at V and 10 bases at J, with 8 bases in the middle. CDR3 loop: CASSSHREQFF. Written as DNA, the CDR3 is TGTGCCAGCAGTTCCCACCGGGAGCAGTTCTTC.

The table lists this clonotype with a few counts. In DNA, the CDR3 is TGTGCCAGCAGCCAAGAAAGGTTCGGACAGGGGAACACTCACCCCGATGAAGAGACCCAGTACTTC. This encodes CASSQERFGQGNTHPDEETQYF. The chain couples TRBV14 to TRBJ2-5; TRBD1 matches at 9 bases. The CDR3 contains 22 residues. With V trimmed by 0 bases and J by 3 bases, 23 bases remained unmatched. Germline loops: CDR1 SGHDN, CDR2 FVKESK.

The chain combines TRBV7-2 with TRBJ2-5, with a possible D match to TRBD2 (6 bases). The germline CDR1 and CDR2 sequences are SGHTA and FQGNSA. Deletions cut 0 bases from V and 4 bases from J, with 15 bases between. CDR3 length: 16 amino acids. The CDR3 is CASSLAGARAGETQYF. Here the CDR3 DNA reads TGTGCCAGCAGCTTAGCGGGCGCACGAGCGGGAGAGACCCAGTACTTC.

The chain joins TRBV6-6 to TRBJ1-4; 9 bases align to TRBD1. CDR1 and CDR2 from the germline V gene are MNHNY and SVGAGI (reference sequence). V shed 5 bases, J shed 5 bases, and the junction held 3 bases outside the gene matches. The CDR3 is 14 amino acids. CDR3 coding DNA: TGTGCCAGCAGTACAGGGGGCGAAAATGAAAAACTGTTTTTT. This encodes CASSTGGENEKLFF.

This rearrangement joins TRBV20-1 to TRBJ1-6; D call uncertain. V lost 4 bases and J lost 8, with 18 bases in between. Germline V gene sequence: CDR1 DFQATT, CDR2 SNEGSKA (reference sequence). The CDR3 has 15 residues. CDR3 in DNA: TGCAGTGCTATACCGGGAGGGTCCCAACATTCACCCCTCCACTTT. It is translated as CSAIPGGSQHSPLHF.

Regarding this clonotype: A read error may explain this, as a much larger clone is one base away. The J gene is TRBJ2-7, the V gene TRBV20-1; TRBD2 aligns across 8 bases. This CDR3 spans 14 amino acids. CDR1 is DFQATT, CDR2 SNEGSKA, per germline (reference sequence). V was pared by 5 bases and J by 3 bases, with 9 bases of the junction left unmatched. For the CDR3, the DNA is TGCAGTGCTGACCTAGCGGGTGTCAACTACGAGCAGTACTTC. Its protein is CSADLAGVNYEQYF.

This clonotype came up once. The chain employs TRBV2 and TRBJ2-7, with D maybe TRBD2 (5 bases). V shed 7 bases and J shed 6 bases, with 16 bases lying between them. CDR1 and CDR2 from the germline V gene are SNHLY and FYNNEI. CDR3 size: 13 residues. DNA for the CDR3: TGTGCCAGCACCCTCGAGGGCTCGGGCGAGCAGTACTTC. It codes for CASTLEGSGEQYF.

The V and J genes are TRBV4-1 and TRBJ2-7, with D possibly being TRBD2 (5 bases). Germline V gene lookup returns CDR1 MGHRA and CDR2 YSYEKL. The CDR3 loop spans 14 amino acids. V was pared by 3 bases and J by 5 bases, with 14 bases between. The CDR3 sequence: CASSHPTDGNEQYF. CDR3 nucleotide sequence: TGCGCCAGCAGCCACCCCACCGACGGGAACGAGCAGTACTTC.

The rearrangement uses TRBV6-1 and TRBJ2-3, with D perhaps assigned TRBD1 or TRBD2 (5 bases each). CDR3 size: 13 residues. V was trimmed by 2 bases and J by 7 bases, leaving 10 bases between them. The V gene's germline CDR1 is MNHNS and CDR2 SASEGT. Here the CDR3 DNA reads TGTGCCAGCAGTGAACAGGGAGTATATACGCAGTATTTT. Protein: CASSEQGVYTQYF.